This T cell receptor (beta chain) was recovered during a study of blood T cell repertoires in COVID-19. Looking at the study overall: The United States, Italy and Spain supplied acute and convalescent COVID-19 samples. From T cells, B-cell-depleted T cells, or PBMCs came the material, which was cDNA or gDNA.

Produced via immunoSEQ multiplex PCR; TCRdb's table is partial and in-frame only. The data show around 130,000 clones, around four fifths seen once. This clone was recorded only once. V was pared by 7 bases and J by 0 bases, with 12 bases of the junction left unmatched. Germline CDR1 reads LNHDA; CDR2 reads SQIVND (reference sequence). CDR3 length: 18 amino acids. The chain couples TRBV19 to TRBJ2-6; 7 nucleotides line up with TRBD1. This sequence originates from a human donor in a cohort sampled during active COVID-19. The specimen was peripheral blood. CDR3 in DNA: TGTGCCAGTAAATTGATGGGACAGCAACTCTCTGGGGCCAACGTCCTGACTTTC. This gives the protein CASKLMGQQLSGANVLTF.